This T cell receptor beta chain is from a study of graft-versus-host responses after intestinal transplantation. Overall study findings and caveats: Circulating GvH clone levels at their peak were associated with HvG declines (early post-transplant).

The germline gives CDR1 MNHNS, CDR2 SASEGT. J was trimmed by 3 bases and V by 5 bases; bases with no gene match: 5. The CDR3 loop spans 14 amino acids. This clone was seen only a few times. The antigen is undetermined. The repertoire was sequenced with immunoSEQ multiplex PCR; TCRdb's copy has only in-frame clones and lacks some. The sample includes just under 65,000 clones, 90% of them seen just once. Material: unstimulated CD8+ T cells sorted from spleen or lymph node cells, obtained before transplant. V is TRBV6-1 and J is TRBJ2-7; 9 bases line up with TRBD1. The TCR comes from a human donor who was the organ donor for an intestinal transplant. CDR3 amino acids: CASSNRGPYYEQYF. The CDR3 nucleotides read TGTGCCAGCAGTAACAGGGGGCCTTACTACGAGCAGTACTTC.